Below are 32 T cell receptor beta chains sequenced from a single sample in a study of T cell repertoires in cytomegalovirus infection. From the reads, TCRdb called clonotypes with MiXCR, one entry per CDR3 protein. The data hold hundreds of thousands of distinct CDR3 sequences, with roughly 46% observed a single time. These receptors' targets are unknown. The sample here was cultured PBMCs, taken from culture after CMV antigen stimulation. Receptors originate from a human donor in good health (CMV status not recorded). Some clones in this sample may be carry-over from other donors' samples.

The chain recombines TRBV7-4 with TRBJ2-7; the match to TRBD1 covers 8 bases. The germline V gene encodes CDR1 SGHVT and CDR2 SQSDAQ. The CDR3 has 15 amino acids. Unmatched junction bases numbered 8, after V lost 4 bases and J lost 3 bases. CDR3 in amino acids: CASSSLDRELYEQYF. The CDR3 DNA follows: TGTGCCAGCAGCTCCCTGGACAGGGAACTCTACGAGCAGTACTTC. Full variable domain (remainder filled in from reference TRBV7-4 and TRBJ2-7): GAGVSQSPRYKVAKRGRDVALRCDSISGHVTLYWYRQTLGQGSEVLTYSQSDAQRDKSGRPSGRFSAERPERSVSTLKIQRTEQGDSAVYLCASSSLDRELYEQYFGPGTRLTVT.

J is TRBJ2-7 and V is TRBV7-2; 11 positions match TRBD1. The germline gives CDR1 SGHTA, CDR2 FQGNSA. Trimming cost V 5 bases and J 2 bases; bases outside gene matches: 5. The CDR3 length is 15 residues. The CDR3 loop is CASSQGQGAPYEQYF. CDR3 nucleotides: TGTGCCAGCAGCCAAGGACAGGGGGCGCCCTACGAGCAGTACTTC.

This chain links TRBV6-5 with TRBJ2-6, with D hard to call. The CDR3 has 16 residues. CDR1 is MNHEY and CDR2 is SVGAGI in the germline V gene. The ends were cut back, 4 bases at V and 0 bases at J, with 10 bases in the middle. Written as DNA, the CDR3 is TGTGCCAGCAGTTCCCCAGGAACCTCTGGGGCCAACGTCCTGACTTTC. This gives the protein CASSSPGTSGANVLTF.

This sequence joins TRBV2 and TRBJ2-2, with no clear D. The V end lost 3 bases, the J end lost 4 bases, and 9 bases lay between the germline ends. Germline values: CDR1 SNHLY, CDR2 FYNNEI. This CDR3 spans 14 amino acids. The CDR3 region has the DNA TGTGCCAGCAGTGATGTATTGGCCACCGGGGAGCTGTTTTTT. Translation: CASSDVLATGELFF.

This chain joins TRBV24-1 and TRBJ2-5, with D maybe TRBD1 (6 bases). Trimming left V 2 bases short and J 4 bases short, with 10 bases between. Germline V lookup: CDR1 KGHDR, CDR2 SFDVKD. There are 14 residues in the CDR3. The CDR3 reads CATSDYRVGETQYF. CDR3 DNA sequence: TGTGCCACCAGTGATTACAGGGTCGGAGAGACCCAGTACTTC.

This clonotype was seen only once. J is TRBJ2-2 and V is TRBV20-1; D may be TRBD1 (5 bases). Per germline, CDR1 DFQATT and CDR2 SNEGSKA (reference sequence). The CDR3 consists of 13 residues. V lost 3 bases, J lost 6 bases, and 11 bases lay in between. CDR3: CSARRPGPGELFF. DNA of the CDR3: TGCAGTGCTAGGCGTCCAGGGCCCGGGGAGCTGTTTTTT.

The CDR3 reads CASGRTGGQPQHF. The CDR3 coding sequence is TGTGCCAGCGGAAGGACAGGGGGCCAGCCCCAGCATTTT. The chain combines TRBV6-1 with TRBJ1-5; 11 nucleotides agree with TRBD1. V lost 8 bases to trimming and J lost 7 bases; unmatched junction nucleotides: 4. CDR1 is MNHNS and CDR2 is SASEGT in the germline V gene. The CDR3 contains 13 residues.

This sequence joins TRBV12-3 or TRBV12-4 and TRBJ2-7; TRBD1 might be the D (7 bases). This CDR3 contains 14 residues. The ends were cut back, 5 bases at V and 3 bases at J, with 14 bases in the middle. CDR3 bases: TGTGCCAGCAGTCCTTCAGGGGGGTTCTACGAGCAGTACTTC. It translates to CASSPSGGFYEQYF.

The chain recombines TRBV4-3 with TRBJ1-2; D remains unclear. The germline CDR1 and CDR2 sequences are LGHNA and YSLEER. Trimming removed 0 bases at V and 0 bases at J, with 8 bases between. The CDR3 length is 15 residues. The DNA for the CDR3 is TGCGCCAGCAGCCAAGATGGCCCCGCTAACTATGGCTACACCTTC. It yields the protein CASSQDGPANYGYTF.

Many counts were recorded for this clonotype. V is TRBV7-2 and J is TRBJ2-7; no reliable D call. The V gene lost 0 bases and the J gene lost 0 bases, with 6 bases spanning the gap. The CDR3 runs to 14 residues. Germline V lookup: CDR1 SGHTA, CDR2 FQGNSA. DNA of the CDR3: TGTGCCAGCAGCTTAGCGCTTAACTCCTACGAGCAGTACTTC. Its translation is CASSLALNSYEQYF.

In its sample, this clonotype was seen a few times. The chain recombines TRBV7-2 with TRBJ2-6; 7 bases are shared with TRBD2. Per germline, CDR1 SGHTA and CDR2 FQGNSA. The length of the CDR3 is 18 residues. Trimming at V came to 1 base and at J to 0 bases, leaving 6 bases not matched to a gene. The CDR3 region is CASSLVPASGSGANVLTF. The CDR3, as DNA: TGTGCCAGCAGCTTAGTTCCGGCTAGCGGCTCTGGGGCCAACGTCCTGACTTTC. Combining the CDR3 with reference TRBV7-2 and TRBJ2-6 gives the whole variable domain GAGVSQSPSNKVTEKGKDVELRCDPISGHTALYWYRQSLGQGLEFLIYFQGNSAPDKSGLPSDRFSAERTGGSVSTLTIQRTQQEDSAVYLCASSLVPASGSGANVLTFGAGSRLTVL.

The rearrangement links TRBV6-6 to TRBJ2-7; D is unclear. CDR3 length: 14 amino acids. Germline V gives CDR1 MNHNY, CDR2 SVGAGI (reference sequence). The germline V and J ends were trimmed by 4 bases and 6 bases, with 16 bases remaining between them. The DNA for the CDR3 is TGTGCCAGCAGTTCTGAGCAGAGGCTCTCCGAGCAGTACTTC. Protein product: CASSSEQRLSEQYF.

This rearrangement joins TRBV6-5 to TRBJ2-2; TRBD2 matches 7 bases. This CDR3 is built from 15 residues. Unmatched junction bases numbered 12, after V lost 8 bases and J lost 6 bases. Germline CDR1 is MNHEY and CDR2 is SVGAGI. In nucleotides, the CDR3 is TGTGCCAGCGGGCCTCTCGAGGCGGGGGCCGGGGAGCTGTTTTTT. Protein product: CASGPLEAGAGELFF.

V and J are TRBV4-1 and TRBJ1-2; the D gene is possibly TRBD1 (5 bases). The CDR3 is made up of 14 amino acids. Germline values: CDR1 MGHRA, CDR2 YSYEKL. Trimming shortened V by 3 bases and J by 5 bases, and 13 bases separated the two germline ends. The CDR3 bases are TGCGCCAGCAGCCACCCCATGCGGGGGTATGGCTACACCTTC. Protein: CASSHPMRGYGYTF.

Concerning this clonotype: The junction shows a germline mismatch at one end, possibly a read error. The chain uses TRBV6-1 and TRBJ2-1; D uncertain. CDR1 is MNHNS and CDR2 is SASEGT in the germline V gene. CDR3 length equals 11 residues. CDR3 residues: CASGFATGLIF. The DNA of the CDR3 is TGTGCCAGCGGATTCGCGACCGGCCTTATCTTC.

The V call is TRBV6-5, the J call TRBJ2-7, with TRBD2 matching over 9 bases. CDR1 and CDR2 (germline): MNHEY, SVGAGI. This CDR3 has 15 amino acids. J gave up 1 base and V 6 bases, and 7 bases lay outside the gene matches. The CDR3 nucleotides are TGTGCCAGCAGCCGAGGGAGCGGGAGGTCCTACGAGCAGTACTTC. Encoded protein: CASSRGSGRSYEQYF.

The chain joins TRBV20-1 to TRBJ2-3; 10 bases align to TRBD1. V lost 6 bases, J lost 0 bases, and 3 bases stayed unmatched. Germline loops: CDR1 DFQATT, CDR2 SNEGSKA (reference sequence). The CDR3 is 14 amino acids. CDR3 sequence: CSAWDRGSTDTQYF. CDR3 bases: TGCAGTGCATGGGACAGGGGAAGCACAGATACGCAGTATTTT.

The chain uses TRBV12-3 or TRBV12-4 and TRBJ2-5; D remains ambiguous. V was clipped by 8 bases and J by 8 bases, with 18 bases between them. This CDR3 spans 13 amino acids. The CDR3 loop reads CASAIDTTVTQYF. The CDR3 nucleotides are TGTGCCAGCGCCATCGATACAACGGTAACCCAGTACTTC.

The rearrangement joins TRBV20-1 to TRBJ2-3, with D perhaps matching TRBD2 (6 bases). CDR3 size: 16 residues. V was trimmed by 5 bases and J by 2 bases, leaving 20 bases between them. From germline, CDR1 is DFQATT and CDR2 SNEGSKA (reference sequence). The CDR3 DNA is TGCAGTGCTCCTTCTACTCGGGAGAGGTCCACAGATACGCAGTATTTT. Amino acids: CSAPSTRERSTDTQYF.

The chain is built from TRBV28 and TRBJ1-5; D may be TRBD1 (5 bases). The germline V and J ends were trimmed by 8 bases and 3 bases, with 14 bases remaining between them. The CDR3 is 14 residues long. The germline V gene has CDR1 MDHEN and CDR2 SYDVKM. The CDR3 reads CASRQLRTNQPQHF. CDR3 bases: TGTGCCAGCCGACAGTTAAGGACCAATCAGCCCCAGCATTTT.

In DNA, the CDR3 is TGTGCCAGCAGTTACGATGAGCCGAACACTGAAGCTTTCTTT. Translating it yields CASSYDEPNTEAFF. The chain carries TRBV6-8 and TRBJ1-1, with D uncertain. Between the trimmed V and J ends, which lost 2 bases and 1 base, there was a span of 8 bases. This CDR3 contains 14 residues. Germline assignment: CDR1 MNHGY and CDR2 SAAAGT.

The V call is TRBV4-1, the J call TRBJ1-5, with D uncertain. The CDR3 is 12 residues long. Trimming took off 3 bases at V and 9 bases at J, with 9 bases between the two ends. CDR1 MGHRA and CDR2 YSYEKL come from the germline V gene. CDR3 DNA sequence: TGCGCCAGCAGCCAGGGCAGTTGGCCCCAGCATTTT. Translation: CASSQGSWPQHF.

This clonotype was observed a few times. This chain uses TRBV10-3 with TRBJ1-2, with 7 bases fitting TRBD1. CDR1 and CDR2 (germline): ENHRY, SYGVKD. V lost 6 bases, J lost 6 bases, and 10 bases stayed unmatched. This CDR3 has 14 residues. CDR3: CAIREGGTDDGYTF. The DNA of the CDR3 is TGTGCCATCAGAGAAGGCGGGACAGACGATGGCTACACCTTC.

CDR3 nucleotides: TGTGCCATCAGTGAGATGGGGGGTGGCTATGGCTACACCTTC. Its translation: CAISEMGGGYGYTF. The V and J genes are TRBV10-3 and TRBJ1-2, with a tentative D call TRBD1 (5 bases). Per the germline V gene, CDR1 is ENHRY and CDR2 is SYGVKD. The CDR3 runs 14 residues. V was shortened by 2 bases and J by 4 bases, with 11 bases between the two germline ends.

This clonotype was seen a few times. This chain connects TRBV11-3 to TRBJ2-5, with D possibly TRBD2 on 5 matching bases. CDR3 size: 14 residues. V lost 3 bases, J lost 5 bases, and 13 bases lay in between. Germline V gene data show CDR1 as SGHNT and CDR2 as YENEEA. DNA of the CDR3: TGTGCCAGCAGCTTGAGTCCAGCGGACGAGACCCAGTACTTC. It codes for CASSLSPADETQYF.

The chain is built from TRBV7-2 and TRBJ2-7; D possibly uses TRBD1 or TRBD2 (5 bases each). V gave up 5 bases and J gave up 2 bases, with 19 bases separating them. Germline-derived CDR1 and CDR2 are SGHTA and FQGNSA. This CDR3 region has 16 residues. The chain's CDR3 is CASSIKPGPSAYEQYF. The CDR3 DNA is TGTGCCAGCAGCATCAAACCGGGGCCCTCGGCCTACGAGCAGTACTTC.

This clonotype was counted at least ten times. The chain has TRBV7-2 and TRBJ2-7, with D perhaps matching TRBD1 (6 bases). This CDR3 has 15 amino acids. With 1 base removed from V and 3 bases from J, the gap between germline ends came to 13 bases. The V gene's germline CDR1 is SGHTA and CDR2 FQGNSA. The CDR3 DNA is TGTGCCAGCAGCTTAGAGAACAGGGCTATCTACGAGCAGTACTTC. The encoded protein is CASSLENRAIYEQYF.

This clonotype turned up a few times. V gene TRBV7-2 combines with J gene TRBJ2-2, with 8 bases identical to TRBD2. From germline, CDR1 is SGHTA and CDR2 FQGNSA. This CDR3 is built from 16 residues. The ends lost 3 bases at V and 4 bases at J; junction bases unmatched: 7. CDR3 nucleotides: TGTGCCAGCAGCTTTTACCGGGGGGGCAGCACCGGGGAGCTGTTTTTT. Its translation is CASSFYRGGSTGELFF.

The rearrangement links TRBV5-4 to TRBJ2-7; 8 bases fit TRBD2. Germline CDR1 is SGHNT and CDR2 is YYREEE (reference sequence). The ends lost 1 base at V and 3 bases at J; junction bases unmatched: 6. The CDR3 consists of 15 residues. CDR3 coding DNA: TGTGCCAGCAGCTTGTTTAGCGGGAAGGGCTACGAGCAGTACTTC. As protein: CASSLFSGKGYEQYF.

The chain joins TRBV25-1 to TRBJ1-6; 9 nucleotides match TRBD1. Germline CDR1 reads MGHDK; CDR2 reads SYGVNS. J gave up 8 bases and V 7 bases, and 3 bases lay outside the gene matches. The CDR3 sequence is 13 residues long. CDR3 amino acids: CASNRGPDSPLHF. CDR3 in DNA: TGTGCCAGCAACAGGGGGCCGGATTCACCCCTCCACTTT.

There are many counts of this clonotype. J is TRBJ2-7 and V is TRBV7-2; 16 positions agree with TRBD2. The CDR3 extends over 19 amino acids. Germline V gene lookup returns CDR1 SGHTA and CDR2 FQGNSA. V lost 5 bases, J lost 7 bases, and 17 bases stayed unmatched. CDR3 nucleotides: TGTGCCAGCAGCCCCCCTCCCGGGACTAGCGGGAGGGCCTGGGGGGAGCAGTACTTC. It yields the protein CASSPPPGTSGRAWGEQYF.

The chain employs TRBV28 and TRBJ1-2, with D hard to call. V was shortened by 3 bases and J by 4 bases, with 6 bases between the two germline ends. There are 12 residues in the CDR3. Germline values: CDR1 MDHEN, CDR2 SYDVKM. The CDR3 reads CASSLAAYGYTF. CDR3 bases: TGTGCCAGCAGTTTGGCAGCCTATGGCTACACCTTC.